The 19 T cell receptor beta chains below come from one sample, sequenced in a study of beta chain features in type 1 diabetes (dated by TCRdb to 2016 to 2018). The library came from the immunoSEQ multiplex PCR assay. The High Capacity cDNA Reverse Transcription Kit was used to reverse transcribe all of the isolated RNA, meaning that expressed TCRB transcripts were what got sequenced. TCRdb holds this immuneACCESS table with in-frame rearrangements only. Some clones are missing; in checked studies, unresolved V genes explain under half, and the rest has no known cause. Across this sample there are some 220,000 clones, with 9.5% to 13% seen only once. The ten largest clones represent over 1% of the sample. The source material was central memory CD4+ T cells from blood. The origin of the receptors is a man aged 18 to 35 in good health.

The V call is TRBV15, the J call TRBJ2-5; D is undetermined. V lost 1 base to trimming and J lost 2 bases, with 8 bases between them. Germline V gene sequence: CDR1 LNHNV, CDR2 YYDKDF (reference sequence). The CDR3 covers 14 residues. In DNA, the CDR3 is TGTGCCACCAGCAGAGTAGGGATACAAGAGACCCAGTACTTC. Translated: CATSRVGIQETQYF.

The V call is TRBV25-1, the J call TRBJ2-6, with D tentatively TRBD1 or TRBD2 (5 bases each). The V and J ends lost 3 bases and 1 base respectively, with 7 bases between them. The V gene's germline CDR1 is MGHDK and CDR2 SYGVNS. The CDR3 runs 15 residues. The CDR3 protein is CASSDGGSGANVLTF. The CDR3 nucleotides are TGTGCCAGCAGTGATGGGGGTTCTGGGGCCAACGTCCTGACTTTC. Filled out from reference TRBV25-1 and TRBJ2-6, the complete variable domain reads EADIYQTPRYLVIGTGKKITLECSQTMGHDKMYWYQQDPGMELHLIHYSYGVNSTEKGDLSSESTVSRIRTEHFPLTLESARPSHTSQYLCASSDGGSGANVLTFGAGSRLTVL.

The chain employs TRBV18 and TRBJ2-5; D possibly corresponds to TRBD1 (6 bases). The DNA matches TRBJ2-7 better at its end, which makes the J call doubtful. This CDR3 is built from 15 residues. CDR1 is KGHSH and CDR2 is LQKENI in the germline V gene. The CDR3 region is CASSLTTGSSYEQYF. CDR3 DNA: TGTGCCAGCTCGCTAACTACAGGGAGCTCCTACGAGCAGTACTTC.

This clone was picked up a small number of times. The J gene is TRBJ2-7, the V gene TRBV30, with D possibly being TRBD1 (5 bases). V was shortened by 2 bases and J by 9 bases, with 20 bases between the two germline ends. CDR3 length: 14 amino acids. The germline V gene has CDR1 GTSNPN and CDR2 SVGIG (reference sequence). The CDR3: CAWSTTPGSVMQYF. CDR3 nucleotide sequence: TGTGCCTGGAGTACTACTCCAGGGTCAGTGATGCAGTACTTC.

CDR3 protein: CASSLQPYQETQYF. CDR3 bases: TGCGCCAGCAGCTTACAACCGTACCAAGAGACCCAGTACTTC. This chain uses TRBV5-1 with TRBJ2-5, with D uncertain. The CDR3 extends over 14 amino acids. Trimming took off 2 bases at V and 0 bases at J, with 8 bases between the two ends. Germline V CDR1 and CDR2: SGHRS, YFSETQ.

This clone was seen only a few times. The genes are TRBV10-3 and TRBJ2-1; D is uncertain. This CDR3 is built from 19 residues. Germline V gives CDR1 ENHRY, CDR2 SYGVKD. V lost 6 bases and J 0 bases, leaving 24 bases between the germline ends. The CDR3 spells CAIRNAAPDRLSSYNEQFF. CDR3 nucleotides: TGTGCCATCAGGAACGCCGCTCCGGACCGTCTCAGCTCCTACAATGAGCAGTTCTTC.

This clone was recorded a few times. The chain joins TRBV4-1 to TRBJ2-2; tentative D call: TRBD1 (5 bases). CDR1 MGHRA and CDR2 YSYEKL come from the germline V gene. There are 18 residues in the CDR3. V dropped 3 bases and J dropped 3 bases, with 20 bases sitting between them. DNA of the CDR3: TGCGCCAGCAGCCAGGGTCCTCCGACAGTCGGGTACACCGGGGAGCTGTTTTTT. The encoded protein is CASSQGPPTVGYTGELFF.

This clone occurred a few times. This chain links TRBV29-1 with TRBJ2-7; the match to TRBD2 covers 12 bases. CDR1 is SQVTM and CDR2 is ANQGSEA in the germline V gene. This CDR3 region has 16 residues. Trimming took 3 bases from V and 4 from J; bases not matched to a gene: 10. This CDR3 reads CSVDFGRTSGKYEQYF. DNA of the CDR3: TGCAGCGTTGATTTTGGGCGGACTAGCGGGAAATACGAGCAGTACTTC.

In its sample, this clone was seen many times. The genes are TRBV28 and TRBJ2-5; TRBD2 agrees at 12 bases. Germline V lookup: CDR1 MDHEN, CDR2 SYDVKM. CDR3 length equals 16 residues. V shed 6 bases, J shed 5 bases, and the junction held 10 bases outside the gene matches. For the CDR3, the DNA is TGTGCCAGCAGCCCTGGACTAGCGGGACTCAGGGAGACCCAGTACTTC. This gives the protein CASSPGLAGLRETQYF.

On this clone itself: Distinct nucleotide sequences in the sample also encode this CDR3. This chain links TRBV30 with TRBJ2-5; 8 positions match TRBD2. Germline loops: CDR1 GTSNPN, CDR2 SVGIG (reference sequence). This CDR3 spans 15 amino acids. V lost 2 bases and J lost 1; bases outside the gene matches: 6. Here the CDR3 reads CAWSRLAGPQETQYF. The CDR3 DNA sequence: TGTGCCTGGAGTCGCCTAGCGGGCCCCCAAGAGACCCAGTACTTC.

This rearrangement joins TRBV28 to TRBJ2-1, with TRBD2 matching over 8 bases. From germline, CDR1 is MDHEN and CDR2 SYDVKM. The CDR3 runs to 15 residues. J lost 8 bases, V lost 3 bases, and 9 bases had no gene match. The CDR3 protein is CASSLPGLGGHEQFF. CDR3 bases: TGTGCCAGCAGTTTGCCGGGACTAGGAGGCCATGAGCAGTTCTTC.

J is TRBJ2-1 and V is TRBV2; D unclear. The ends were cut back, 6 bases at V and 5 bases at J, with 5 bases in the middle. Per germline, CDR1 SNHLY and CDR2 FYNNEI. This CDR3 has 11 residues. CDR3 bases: TGTGCCAGCAGACAAAACAATGAGCAGTTCTTC. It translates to CASRQNNEQFF.

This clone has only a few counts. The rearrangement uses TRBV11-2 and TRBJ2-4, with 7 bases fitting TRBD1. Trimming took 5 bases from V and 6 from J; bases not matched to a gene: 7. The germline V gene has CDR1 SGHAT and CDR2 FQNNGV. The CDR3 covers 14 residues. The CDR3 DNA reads TGTGCCAGCAGCCCAGACAGGGTAGGAAACATTCAGTACTTC. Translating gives CASSPDRVGNIQYF.

CDR3 in DNA: TGCAGCGTTGTTGCTAGCGAAGACTACGAGCAGTACTTC. Protein sequence: CSVVASEDYEQYF. The rearrangement joins TRBV29-1 to TRBJ2-7, with TRBD2 as a possible D gene (6 bases). CDR3 length: 13 amino acids. V shed 4 bases and J shed 3 bases, with 13 bases lying between them. Germline lookup yields CDR1 SQVTM and CDR2 ANQGSEA.

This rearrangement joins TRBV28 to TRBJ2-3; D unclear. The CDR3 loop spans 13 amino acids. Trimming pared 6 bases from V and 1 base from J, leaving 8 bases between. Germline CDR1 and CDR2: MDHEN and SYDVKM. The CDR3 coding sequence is TGTGCCAGCAGGGTTCAGGGCACAGATACGCAGTATTTT. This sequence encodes CASRVQGTDTQYF.

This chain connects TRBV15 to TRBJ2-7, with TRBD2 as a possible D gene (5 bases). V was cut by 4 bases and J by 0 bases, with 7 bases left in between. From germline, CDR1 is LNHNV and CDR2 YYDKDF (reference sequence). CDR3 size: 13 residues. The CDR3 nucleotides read TGTGCCACCAGCATGGACTCCTCCTACGAGCAGTACTTC. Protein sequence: CATSMDSSYEQYF.

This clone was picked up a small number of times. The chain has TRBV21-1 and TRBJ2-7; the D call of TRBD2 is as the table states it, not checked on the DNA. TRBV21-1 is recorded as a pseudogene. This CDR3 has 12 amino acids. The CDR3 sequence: CASSGEDYEQYF. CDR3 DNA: TGTGCCAGCAGCGGAGAGGACTACGAGCAGTACTTC.

The CDR3 nucleotides read TGTGCCAGCAGCTTAGGACTGGACGGGGAGCTGTTTTTT. Protein product: CASSLGLDGELFF. The genes are TRBV7-8 and TRBJ2-2; D call uncertain. V shed 1 base and J shed 7 bases, with 7 bases lying between them. Germline V gene lookup returns CDR1 SGHVS and CDR2 FQNEAQ. The CDR3 is made up of 13 amino acids.

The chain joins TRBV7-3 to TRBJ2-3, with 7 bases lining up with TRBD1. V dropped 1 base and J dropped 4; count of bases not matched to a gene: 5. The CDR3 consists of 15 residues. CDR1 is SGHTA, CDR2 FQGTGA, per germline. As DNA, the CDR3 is TGTGCCAGCAGCTTAAACAGGGGTTTATCAGATACGCAGTATTTT. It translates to CASSLNRGLSDTQYF.